The rows below give T cell receptor beta chains drawn from one sample of a study of T cell repertoires in cytomegalovirus infection. TCRdb re-called the reads with MiXCR, one entry per CDR3 protein. Of approximately 120,000 distinct CDR3 sequences detected, around 32% appear once; the ten largest clones hold roughly 50%. No antigen has been identified for these receptors. Here the sequenced sample was CD8+ T cells from cultured PBMCs, taken from culture after CMV antigen stimulation. The origin of the receptors is a human donor in good health (CMV status not recorded). Some clones in this sample may be carry-over from other donors' samples. Both conserved end residues are part of each CDR3. A D gene is named only where the DNA matches it firmly. Size tells how often a clone was seen (once, few, many) or the class of an expanded clone, and some rows leave it out.

TRBJ1-1	-	TRBV12-3/TRBV12-4	-	CASSFGAASNTEAFF	TGTGCCAGCAGTTTCGGGGCAGCGTCGAACACTGAAGCTTTCTTT
TRBJ2-5	-	TRBV28	-	CASSPPPSQETQYF	TGTGCCAGCAGTCCACCGCCCTCACAAGAGACCCAGTACTTC
TRBJ1-1	many	TRBV10-3	TRBD1	CAIRTPGTGGDGAFF	TGTGCCATCAGAACCCCCGGGACAGGGGGCGACGGGGCTTTCTTT
TRBJ1-5	few	TRBV6-1	-	CASSGLLGGQPQHF	TGTGCCAGCAGTGGACTATTGGGGGGCCAGCCCCAGCATTTT
TRBJ2-7	few	TRBV7-9	TRBD1	CASSVEDRVVYEQYF	TGTGCCAGCAGCGTGGAGGACAGGGTCGTCTACGAGCAGTACTTC
TRBJ1-1	few	TRBV4-2	-	CASSQEAGIPEAFF	TGTGCCAGCAGCCAAGAAGCGGGGATCCCTGAAGCTTTCTTT
TRBJ1-1	few	TRBV12-3/TRBV12-4	-	CASSLPGRNTEAFF	TGTGCCAGCAGTTTACCGGGACGGAACACTGAAGCTTTCTTT
TRBJ1-1	-	TRBV6-1	TRBD1	CASSEGGYRDRDTEAFF	TGTGCCAGCAGCGAAGGCGGGTACCGGGACAGGGACACTGAAGCTTTCTTT
TRBJ1-5	few	TRBV10-3	-	CATRGYGNSNQPQHF	TGTGCCACTCGGGGGTACGGGAATAGCAATCAGCCCCAGCATTTT
TRBJ2-3	-	TRBV3-1	-	CASSQGIADFTDTQYF	TGTGCCAGCAGCCAAGGAATAGCGGACTTCACAGATACGCAGTATTTT
TRBJ2-3	few	TRBV12-3/TRBV12-4	-	CASSLEPPAADTQYF	TGTGCCAGCAGTTTAGAACCCCCGGCGGCAGATACGCAGTATTTT
TRBJ1-3	many	TRBV12-3/TRBV12-4	-	CASTSRGHTIYF	TGTGCCAGCACATCGAGGGGACACACCATATATTTT
TRBJ2-7	-	TRBV6-1	-	CASSSVLRDYEQYF	TGTGCCAGCAGTTCGGTACTCCGGGACTACGAGCAGTACTTC
TRBJ2-4	many	TRBV7-2	TRBD1	CASSLQTGGLNIQYF	TGTGCCAGCAGCCTACAGACAGGGGGCCTGAACATTCAGTACTTC
TRBJ2-1	few	TRBV7-9	-	CASSLAEQTNEQFF	TGTGCCAGCAGCTTAGCGGAGCAGACAAATGAGCAGTTCTTC
TRBJ1-2	many	TRBV7-2	TRBD1	CASSYRDRNYGYTF	TGTGCCAGCAGCTACCGGGACAGGAACTATGGCTACACCTTC
TRBJ2-7	few	TRBV28	-	CASSFGGGGLVYEQYF	TGTGCCAGCAGTTTCGGAGGGGGAGGTCTGGTCTACGAGCAGTACTTC
TRBJ2-7	few	TRBV7-9	-	CASSSSAGNLGHEQYF	TGTGCCAGCAGCTCGAGCGCAGGGAATTTAGGCCACGAGCAGTACTTC
TRBJ1-2	few	TRBV6-2/TRBV6-3	-	CASITIRADHLNYGYTF	TGTGCCAGCATCACTATCCGGGCAGATCATCTTAACTATGGCTACACCTTC
TRBJ1-6	few	TRBV19	-	CASSTGDWSSPLHF	TGTGCCAGTAGTACCGGGGATTGGAGTTCACCCCTCCACTTT
TRBJ2-2	few	TRBV5-4	-	CASSGRAANTGELFF	TGTGCCAGCAGCGGCAGGGCCGCGAACACCGGGGAGCTGTTTTTT
TRBJ1-1	-	TRBV4-1	-	CASSQLLQAMNTEAFF	TGCGCCAGCAGCCAATTGCTACAGGCCATGAACACTGAAGCTTTCTTT
TRBJ2-2	-	TRBV7-9	-	CASSSPQENTGELFF	TGTGCCAGCAGCTCGCCACAGGAGAACACCGGGGAGCTGTTTTTT
TRBJ1-3	-	TRBV6-6	-	CASSYSISWDHSGNTIYF	TGTGCCAGCAGTTACTCGATTTCGTGGGACCACTCTGGAAACACCATATATTTT
TRBJ2-2	few	TRBV4-2	TRBD2	CASSQEVLAGGRATGELFF	TGTGCCAGCAGCCAAGAAGTATTAGCGGGGGGGCGGGCGACCGGGGAGCTGTTTTTT
TRBJ2-7	many	TRBV4-3	TRBD2	CASSQDVASGDYEQYF	TGCGCCAGCAGCCAAGATGTAGCTAGCGGGGACTACGAGCAGTACTTC
TRBJ2-7	-	TRBV7-8	-	CASSLVGGFYEQYF	TGTGCCAGCAGCTTAGTAGGGGGATTCTACGAGCAGTACTTC